These 10 T cell receptor beta chains were all obtained from the same sample, sequenced in a study of T cell responses to AZD1222 COVID-19 vaccine. Here immunoSEQ multiplex PCR was the method, and the copy in TCRdb shows in-frame clones only, minus some. The sample carries more than 95,000 clones, approximately 88% recorded once. The input for sequencing was peripheral blood, taken on day 0 of AZD1222 vaccination. The receptors come from an adult in good health.

The rearrangement uses TRBV19 and TRBJ2-3; 10 bases are a match to TRBD2. Trimming took 4 bases from V and 4 from J; bases not matched to a gene: 8. The V gene's germline CDR1 is LNHDA and CDR2 SQIVND (reference sequence). CDR3 length equals 16 residues. In nucleotides, the CDR3 is TGTGCCAGTAGTAACCCTAGCGGGAGAGGAGCAGATACGCAGTATTTT. Protein sequence: CASSNPSGRGADTQYF.

CDR3 coding DNA: TGTGCCAGCATCCGCCGAGGCAGTCAAGAGACCCAGTACTTC. Protein product: CASIRRGSQETQYF. The gene calls are TRBV28 and TRBJ2-5; D unclear. This CDR3 is built from 14 residues. Looked up from germline, CDR1 is MDHEN and CDR2 is SYDVKM. V dropped 7 bases and J dropped 2 bases, with 14 bases sitting between them.

The chain employs TRBV27 and TRBJ2-1, with TRBD2 matching over 9 bases. The V and J ends lost 7 bases and 4 bases, in that order; junction bases with no gene match: 5. The CDR3 totals 14 residues. Germline CDR1 reads MNHEY; CDR2 reads SMNVEV (reference sequence). Here the CDR3 DNA reads TGTGCCAGCATGGCACTAGCGGGTTACAATGAGCAGTTCTTC. Translating it yields CASMALAGYNEQFF.

The rearrangement joins TRBV28 to TRBJ1-2, with D uncertain. CDR1 is MDHEN and CDR2 is SYDVKM in the germline V gene. The CDR3 runs to 11 residues. Between the trimmed V and J ends, which lost 8 bases and 3 bases, there was a span of 7 bases. CDR3 DNA sequence: TGTGCCAGCCGAACCCACTATGGCTACACCTTC. As protein: CASRTHYGYTF.

This clone was observed once. This chain joins TRBV29-1 and TRBJ1-1; D unclear. In germline, CDR1 is SQVTM, CDR2 ANQGSEA. CDR3 size: 11 residues. The V end was cut by 6 bases, the J end by 1 base, with 6 bases between. In DNA form, the CDR3 reads TGCAGCGTAAAGGGGAACACTGAAGCTTTCTTT. It yields the protein CSVKGNTEAFF. Variable domain in full (rest from reference TRBV29-1 and TRBJ1-1): SAVISQKPSRDICQRGTSLTIQCQVDSQVTMMFWYRQQPGQSLTLIATANQGSEATYESGFVIDKFPISRPNLTFSTLTVSNMSPEDSSIYLCSVKGNTEAFFGQGTRLTVV.

This sequence joins TRBV5-4 and TRBJ2-2; tentatively, D is TRBD2 (6 bases). Germline CDR1 reads SGHNT; CDR2 reads YYREEE (reference sequence). Trimming removed 4 bases from V and 1 base from J, with 11 bases in between. The CDR3 loop spans 15 amino acids. CDR3 in amino acids: CASSRGLMNTGELFF. As DNA, the CDR3 is TGTGCCAGCAGCCGGGGACTCATGAACACCGGGGAGCTGTTTTTT.

This chain links TRBV27 with TRBJ2-7; TRBD1 matches 10 bases. This CDR3 is 15 amino acids long. Per germline, CDR1 MNHEY and CDR2 SMNVEV (reference sequence). V shed 3 bases and J 1 base; nucleotides not matched to a gene: 3. The CDR3 sequence is CASSFRDRGSYEQYF. CDR3 bases: TGTGCCAGCAGTTTTCGGGACAGGGGATCCTACGAGCAGTACTTC.

The chain is built from TRBV7-9 and TRBJ2-4; the match to TRBD2 covers 7 bases. CDR1 and CDR2 from the germline V gene are SEHNR and FQNEAQ (reference sequence). CDR3 length: 16 residues. The trim removed 5 bases at V and 1 base at J, leaving 8 bases unmatched. As DNA, the CDR3 is TGTGCCAGCAGCCAGCCGGGGGAGGGGGCCAAAAACATTCAGTACTTC. Protein sequence: CASSQPGEGAKNIQYF.

The chain carries TRBV10-3 and TRBJ1-4, with D possibly TRBD1 on 5 matching bases. Germline V gene lookup returns CDR1 ENHRY and CDR2 SYGVKD. The CDR3 length is 13 residues. Trimming cost V 7 bases and J 8 bases, with 14 bases left between them. Here the CDR3 reads CAINRGDDEKLFF. CDR3 in DNA: TGTGCCATCAATCGGGGGGATGACGAAAAACTGTTTTTT.

V is TRBV4-1 and J is TRBJ1-2; 8 nucleotides match TRBD1. V shed 4 bases, J shed 7 bases, and the junction held 11 bases outside the gene matches. This CDR3 has 15 amino acids. The germline V gene has CDR1 MGHRA and CDR2 YSYEKL. The CDR3 loop is CASSPGQGGVPGYTF. The CDR3 DNA is TGCGCCAGCAGCCCAGGACAGGGCGGGGTTCCTGGCTACACCTTC.